The subject of this entry is one T cell receptor beta chain. V gave up 1 base and J gave up 2 bases, with 13 bases separating them. This CDR3 has 15 amino acids. Germline V CDR1 and CDR2: DFQATT, SNEGSKA (reference sequence). The data originate from a study of T-cell reconstitution after alpha-beta-depleted transplantation in children. For TCRbeta, the library was prepared with unique molecular identifiers. TCRdb called the PCR reads again in MiXCR, with one record for every CDR3 protein. The repertoire holds around 400,000 distinct CDR3 sequences, with around 20% as singletons. Sequencing was performed on PBMCs from the stem cell graft donor, taken from the stem cell graft. The chain uses TRBV20-1 and TRBJ2-3; D may be TRBD2 (5 bases). The sequence derives from a human donor who donated a stem cell graft to a child with acute myeloid leukemia. In nucleotides, the CDR3 is TGCAGTGCTAGAGGCGACTATCCATACACAGATACGCAGTATTTT. Protein: CSARGDYPYTDTQYF.